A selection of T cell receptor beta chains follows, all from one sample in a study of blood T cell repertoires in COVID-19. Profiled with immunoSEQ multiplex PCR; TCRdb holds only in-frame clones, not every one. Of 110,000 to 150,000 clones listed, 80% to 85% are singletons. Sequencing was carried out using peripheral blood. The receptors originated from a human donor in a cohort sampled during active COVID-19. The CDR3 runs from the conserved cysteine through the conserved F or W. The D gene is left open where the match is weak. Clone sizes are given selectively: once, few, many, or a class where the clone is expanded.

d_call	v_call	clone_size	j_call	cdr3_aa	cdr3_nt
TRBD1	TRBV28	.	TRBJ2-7	CASSLSDRITNEQYF	TGTGCCAGCAGTTTATCGGACAGGATTACCAACGAGCAGTACTTC
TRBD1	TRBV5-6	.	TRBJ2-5	CASSLDRVWETQYF	TGTGCCAGCAGCCTCGACAGGGTGTGGGAGACCCAGTACTTC
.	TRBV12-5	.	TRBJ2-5	CASGLRPGAVRSTETQYF	TGTGCTAGTGGTTTGCGGCCAGGGGCAGTGCGTTCGACGGAGACCCAGTACTTC
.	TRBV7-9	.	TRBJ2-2	CASSRLTGELFF	TGTGCCAGCAGCCGACTCACCGGGGAGCTGTTTTTT
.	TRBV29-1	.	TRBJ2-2	CRGLSFPDTTGELFF	TGCAGGGGATTATCGTTCCCGGACACCACTGGGGAGCTGTTTTTT
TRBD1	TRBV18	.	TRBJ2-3	CASSPGTGGDTQYF	TGTGCCAGCTCACCCGGGACAGGAGGAGATACGCAGTATTTT
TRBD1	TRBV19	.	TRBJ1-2	CASRGTANYGYTF	TGTGCCAGTAGGGGGACAGCGAACTATGGCTACACCTTC
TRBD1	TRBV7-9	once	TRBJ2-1	CASSSDRDSPYNEQFF	TGTGCCAGCAGCTCGGACCGGGACAGCCCCTACAATGAGCAGTTCTTC
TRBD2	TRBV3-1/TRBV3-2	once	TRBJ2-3	CASSQESSGGFLGYF	TGTGCCAGCAGCCAAGAATCCAGCGGGGGATTTTTGGGGTATTTT
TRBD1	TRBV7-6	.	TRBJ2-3	CASSSQQGFSTDTQYF	TGTGCCAGCAGCTCTCAACAGGGGTTTAGCACAGATACGCAGTATTTT
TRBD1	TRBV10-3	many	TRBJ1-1	CAISGEDRGDTEAFF	TGTGCCATCAGTGGGGAGGACAGGGGGGACACTGAAGCTTTCTTT
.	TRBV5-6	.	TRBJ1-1	CASSTLRGKTNTEAFF	TGTGCCAGCAGCACCCTTAGGGGTAAAACTAACACTGAAGCTTTCTTT
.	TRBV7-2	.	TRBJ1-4	CASSSGNPGEKLFF	TGTGCCAGCAGCTCAGGAAACCCAGGGGAAAAACTGTTTTTT
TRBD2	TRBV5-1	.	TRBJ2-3	CASSPGLAGAKPLVRDTQYF	TGCGCCAGCAGCCCCGGACTAGCGGGGGCAAAACCCTTGGTCAGAGATACGCAGTATTTT
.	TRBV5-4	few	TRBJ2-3	CASSLAGGLTDTQYF	TGTGCCAGCAGCTTGGCCGGTGGGCTCACAGATACGCAGTATTTT
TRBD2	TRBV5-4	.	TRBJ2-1	CASSPDSGGAYNEQFF	TGTGCCAGCAGCCCCGACAGCGGGGGGGCATACAATGAGCAGTTCTTC
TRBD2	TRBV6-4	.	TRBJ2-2	CASSALAGVSYTGELFF	TGTGCCAGCAGTGCCCTAGCGGGGGTATCGTACACCGGGGAGCTGTTTTTT
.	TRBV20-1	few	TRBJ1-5	CSASDSRRLSNQPQHF	TGCAGTGCTAGTGACAGCCGGAGGTTGAGCAATCAGCCCCAGCATTTT